This entry concerns a single T cell receptor (beta chain). These data are taken from a study of blood T cell repertoires in COVID-19. Turning to the study itself: COVID-19 samples collected from the United States, Italy and Spain covered acute and convalescent phases. Sources were T cells, B-cell-depleted T cells, or PBMCs; the material itself was cDNA or gDNA.

As handled by the study authors: Nucleated cell counts were estimated from reference gene primer amplification. Sequenced by immunoSEQ multiplex PCR; TCRdb stores in-frame clones only, minus some. V and J calls and clone size are those listed in that table; D and trimming were worked out from the DNA. The data show around 60,000 clones, 70% to 90% seen once. This receptor was identified in a human donor in a cohort sampled during active COVID-19. The specimen sequenced was peripheral blood.

CDR3 protein: CASSSRGRGSYNEQFF. The CDR3 DNA sequence: TGCGCCAGCAGCTCCCGCGGGAGAGGTAGTTACAATGAGCAGTTCTTC. The rearrangement links TRBV5-1 to TRBJ2-1; 7 bases agree with TRBD2. Germline V gene sequence: CDR1 SGHRS, CDR2 YFSETQ. This CDR3 comprises 16 residues. The V and J ends lost 3 bases and 4 bases, in that order; junction bases with no gene match: 10. The whole variable domain, filled in from reference TRBV5-1 and TRBJ2-1, reads KAGVTQTPRYLIKTRGQQVTLSCSPISGHRSVSWYQQTPGQGLQFLFEYFSETQRNKGNFPGRFSGRQFSNSRSEMNVSTLELGDSALYLCASSSRGRGSYNEQFFGPGTRLTVL.